What follows is one T cell receptor beta chain and its context. As CD8+CD4-CCR7+CD45RA+ cells, naive CD8 T cells were sorted. This record belongs to a study of molecular identifiers for immune sequencing clone quantification. Background on the study: Five portions were made in replicates from RNA of roughly 20,000 or 100,000 naive CD8 cells, and four underwent sequencing.

Germline V lookup: CDR1 SEHNR, CDR2 FQNEAQ (reference sequence). Trimming stripped 8 bases from V and 4 bases from J, with 17 bases between. The CDR3 spans 14 residues. Bulk TCR library preparation followed previously described methods with listed TCR primers. From the PCR reads, TCRdb called clonotypes with MiXCR, one entry per CDR3 protein. The table records about half a million distinct CDR3 sequences, under 30% of them present only once. The sequence was obtained from a human donor in good health. Some libraries in this study had Jurkat cell RNA spiked in. Sequences were obtained from naive CD8+ T cells from blood, with Jurkat cell RNA spiked in. The subset here: FACS-sorted CD8+CD4-CCR7+CD45RA+ naive T cells. This chain links TRBV7-9 with TRBJ2-5, with no clear D. The CDR3, as DNA: TGTGCCAGCGGCGAAAGAAGGCTAGGAGAGACCCAGTACTTC. Its translation: CASGERRLGETQYF.